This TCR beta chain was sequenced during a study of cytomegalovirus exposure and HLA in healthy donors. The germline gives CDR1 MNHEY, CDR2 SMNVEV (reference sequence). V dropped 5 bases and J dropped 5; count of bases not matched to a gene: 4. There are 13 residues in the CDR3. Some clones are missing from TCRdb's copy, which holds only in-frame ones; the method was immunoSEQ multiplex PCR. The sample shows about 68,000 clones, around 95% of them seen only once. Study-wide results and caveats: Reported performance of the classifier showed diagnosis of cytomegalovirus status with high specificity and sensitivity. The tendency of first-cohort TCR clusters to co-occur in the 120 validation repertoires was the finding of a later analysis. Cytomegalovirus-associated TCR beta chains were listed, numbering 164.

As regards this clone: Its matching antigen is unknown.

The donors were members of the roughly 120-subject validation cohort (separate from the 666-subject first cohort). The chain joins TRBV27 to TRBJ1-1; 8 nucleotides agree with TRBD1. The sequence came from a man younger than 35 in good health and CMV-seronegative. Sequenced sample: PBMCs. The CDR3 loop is CASSLTGGTEAFF. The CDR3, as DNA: TGTGCCAGCAGTCTAACAGGGGGTACTGAAGCTTTCTTT.